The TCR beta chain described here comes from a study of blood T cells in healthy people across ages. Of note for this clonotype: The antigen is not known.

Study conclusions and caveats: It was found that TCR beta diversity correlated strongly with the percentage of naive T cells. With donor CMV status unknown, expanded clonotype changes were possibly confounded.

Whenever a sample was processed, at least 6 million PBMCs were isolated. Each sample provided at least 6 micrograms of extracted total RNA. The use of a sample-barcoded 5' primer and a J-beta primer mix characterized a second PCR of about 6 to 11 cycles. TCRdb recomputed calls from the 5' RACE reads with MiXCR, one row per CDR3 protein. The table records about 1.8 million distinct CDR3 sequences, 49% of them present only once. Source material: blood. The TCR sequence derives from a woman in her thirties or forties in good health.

CDR3 sequence: CASSLKQGHGDSYTF. CDR3 sequence (DNA): TGTGCCAGCAGCTTAAAACAGGGACACGGGGATAGCTACACCTTC. The rearrangement joins TRBV7-8 to TRBJ1-2; tentative D call: TRBD1 (6 bases). V lost 2 bases to trimming and J lost 9 bases, with 19 bases between them. The CDR3 covers 15 residues. The V gene's germline CDR1 is SGHVS and CDR2 FQNEAQ. The variable domain in full, with the rest retrieved from reference TRBV7-8 and TRBJ1-2, is GAGVSQSPRYKVAKRGQDVALRCDPISGHVSLFWYQQALGQGPEFLTYFQNEAQLDKSGLPSDRFFAERPEGSVSTLKIQRTQQEDSAVYLCASSLKQGHGDSYTFGSGTRLTVV.